This T cell receptor (beta chain) was obtained from a study of T cells after yellow fever vaccination. Regarding the study as a whole: At 95% to 98% for CD4 and 70% to 90% for CD8, most primary-vaccination clones showed up again after the booster. Overall, a small share of clonotypes was seen in both CD4 and CD8 compartments.

The CDR3 totals 13 residues. CDR1 and CDR2 from the germline V gene are SGDLS and YYNGEE. Trimming stripped 3 bases from V and 2 bases from J, with 7 bases between. In making TCR cDNA, 5'RACE template switching added a universal primer site and UMIs to it. TCRdb re-called the 5' RACE reads with MiXCR, one entry per CDR3 protein. The sample shows 450,000 to 550,000 distinct CDR3 sequences, under 25% of them seen only once. This clonotype turned up a few times. The antigen is undetermined. This clonotype was obtained from a man aged 30 to 39 who received the YFV17D yellow fever vaccine. V usage is TRBV9 and J usage is TRBJ2-3, with D unclear. Sequencing used PBMCs, obtained 15 days after the yellow fever booster vaccination. CDR3 in DNA: TGTGCCAGCAGCGAGGACCACACAGATACGCAGTATTTT. This encodes CASSEDHTDTQYF. Variable domain in full (rest from reference TRBV9 and TRBJ2-3): DSGVTQTPKHLITATGQRVTLRCSPRSGDLSVYWYQQSLDQGLQFLIQYYNGEERAKGNILERFSAQQFPDLHSELNLSSLELGDSALYFCASSEDHTDTQYFGPGTRLTVL.